The rows below give T cell receptor beta chains drawn from one sample of a study of CD8+ T cells in alopecia areata. This table comes from immunoSEQ multiplex PCR, and its TCRdb copy is limited to in-frame clones, with some not included. Of around 140,000 clones listed, 45% to 60% are singletons. This sample comprised CD4+ T cells sorted from blood, obtained at week 0. These TCRs come from a human donor with alopecia areata. Each CDR3 is given with its conserved first and last residue. A D gene is named only where the DNA matches it firmly. Clone sizes are given selectively: once, few, many, or a class where the clone is expanded.

V,J,size,D,CDR3,DNA
TRBV4-1,TRBJ2-5,.,.,CASSQGGRETQYF,TGCGCCAGCAGCCAAGGGGGTAGGGAGACCCAGTACTTC
TRBV10-3,TRBJ2-2,few,TRBD1,CAIRRDRGRTGELFF,TGTGCCATCAGGAGGGACAGGGGGCGCACCGGGGAGCTGTTTTTT
TRBV29-1,TRBJ2-5,.,.,CSVVSSRAPETQYF,TGCAGCGTTGTATCCTCTAGGGCCCCAGAGACCCAGTACTTC
TRBV9,TRBJ2-2,.,.,CASRLLASNTGELFF,TGTGCCAGCAGGTTGCTAGCGTCGAACACCGGGGAGCTGTTTTTT
TRBV30,TRBJ2-7,few,.,CAWSLLSYEQYF,TGTGCCTGGAGCCTTCTATCCTACGAGCAGTACTTC
TRBV9,TRBJ1-2,.,TRBD1,CASSRPGTGRGYTF,TGTGCCAGCAGCCGCCCCGGGACAGGACGTGGCTACACCTTC
TRBV7-9,TRBJ1-1,.,.,CASSFEGLTEAFF,TGTGCCAGCAGCTTTGAAGGGTTAACTGAAGCTTTCTTT
TRBV30,TRBJ2-7,few,.,CAWSLKRGGSYEQYF,TGTGCCTGGAGCCTAAAGAGAGGGGGCTCCTACGAGCAGTACTTC
TRBV5-4,TRBJ2-1,.,TRBD2,CASSSSTSGRAEQFF,TGTGCCAGCAGCTCCTCGACTAGCGGGAGGGCCGAGCAGTTCTTC
TRBV29-1,TRBJ2-2,.,.,CSAAKAPNTGELFF,TGCAGCGCCGCAAAAGCGCCGAACACCGGGGAGCTGTTTTTT
TRBV5-1,TRBJ2-1,.,TRBD2,CASSLSGSSYNEQFF,TGCGCCAGCAGCTTGAGCGGGAGCTCCTACAATGAGCAGTTCTTC
TRBV27,TRBJ2-2,.,.,CASSLLTTKGGELFF,TGTGCCAGCAGTTTATTAACAACCAAGGGGGGGGAGCTGTTTTTT
TRBV18,TRBJ1-2,few,.,CASSQGLDYGYTF,TGTGCCAGCTCCCAGGGGCTCGACTATGGCTACACCTTC
TRBV30,TRBJ2-5,few,TRBD2,CAWSPTAGFQETQYF,TGTGCCTGGAGTCCCACAGCGGGATTCCAAGAGACCCAGTACTTC
TRBV6-5,TRBJ2-1,.,.,CASRVGGRDEQFF,TGTGCCAGCAGGGTCGGGGGCAGAGATGAGCAGTTCTTC
TRBV27,TRBJ1-1,.,.,CASSLQGRDTEAFF,TGTGCCAGCAGTTTACAGGGACGGGACACTGAAGCTTTCTTT
TRBV6-5,TRBJ1-2,.,TRBD1,CASSNPGQAFYGYTF,TGTGCCAGCAGCAATCCGGGACAGGCTTTTTATGGCTACACCTTC
TRBV5-4,TRBJ2-1,.,.,CASSLSDEQFF,TGTGCCAGCAGCTTGTCCGATGAGCAGTTCTTC
TRBV5-1,TRBJ1-5,few,TRBD1,CASSQGQGEQPQHF,TGCGCCAGCAGCCAAGGACAGGGCGAACAGCCCCAGCATTTT
TRBV29-1,TRBJ2-5,few,.,CSVEGTFQETQYF,TGCAGCGTTGAGGGTACATTCCAGGAGACCCAGTACTTC
TRBV6-5,TRBJ1-1,medium-sized,.,CASSYGVGAFF,TGTGCCAGCAGTTACGGGGTTGGAGCTTTCTTT
TRBV11-2,TRBJ2-7,few,.,CASSSQGALSYEQYF,TGTGCCAGCAGCTCACAGGGCGCCTTGTCCTACGAGCAGTACTTC
TRBV30,TRBJ2-7,few,.,CAWSSGGTSYEQYF,TGTGCCTGGAGTTCAGGGGGGACCTCCTACGAGCAGTACTTC
TRBV5-1,TRBJ1-2,few,.,CASSIGDNYGYTF,TGCGCCAGCAGCATAGGTGATAACTATGGCTACACCTTC
TRBV30,TRBJ1-4,few,.,CAWGTTTREKLFF,TGTGCCTGGGGGACAACCACTCGAGAAAAACTGTTTTTT
TRBV5-4,TRBJ1-5,.,.,CASSLQGEQPQHF,TGTGCCAGCAGCTTGCAGGGAGAGCAGCCCCAGCATTTT
TRBV7-2,TRBJ1-2,.,.,CASSLRTYGYTF,TGTGCCAGCAGCTTGAGGACCTATGGCTACACCTTC
TRBV5-1,TRBJ2-2,.,.,CASSFTAANTGELFF,TGCGCCAGCAGCTTTACCGCGGCGAACACCGGGGAGCTGTTTTTT
TRBV30,TRBJ2-4,.,.,CAWGARVASIQYF,TGTGCCTGGGGAGCCAGGGTAGCCTCGATTCAGTACTTC
TRBV6-5,TRBJ2-5,once,.,CASSYSSRRGRETQYF,TGTGCCAGCAGTTACTCGAGTCGGAGGGGCCGGGAGACCCAGTACTTC
TRBV2,TRBJ2-1,once,TRBD1,CATTGILRGNEQFF,TGTGCCACGACAGGGATCCTCCGAGGGAATGAGCAGTTCTTC
TRBV6-1,TRBJ1-2,.,.,CASSVTANYGYTF,TGTGCCAGCAGTGTTACAGCTAACTATGGCTACACCTTC
TRBV7-2,TRBJ1-2,.,.,CASSSGTERGYTF,TGTGCCAGCAGCTCCGGGACCGAACGTGGCTACACCTTC